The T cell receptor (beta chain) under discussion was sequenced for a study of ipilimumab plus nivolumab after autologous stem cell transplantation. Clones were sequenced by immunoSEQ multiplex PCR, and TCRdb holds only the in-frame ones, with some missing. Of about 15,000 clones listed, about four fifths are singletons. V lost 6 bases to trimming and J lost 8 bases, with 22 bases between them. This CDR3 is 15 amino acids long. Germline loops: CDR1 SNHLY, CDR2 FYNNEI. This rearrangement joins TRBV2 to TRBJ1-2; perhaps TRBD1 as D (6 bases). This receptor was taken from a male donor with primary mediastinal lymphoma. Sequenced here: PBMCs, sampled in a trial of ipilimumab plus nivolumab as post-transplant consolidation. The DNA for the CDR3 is TGTGCCAGCAGGGGGGCAGTGGCTATTCAGGTCGGCTACACCTTC. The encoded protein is CASRGAVAIQVGYTF.